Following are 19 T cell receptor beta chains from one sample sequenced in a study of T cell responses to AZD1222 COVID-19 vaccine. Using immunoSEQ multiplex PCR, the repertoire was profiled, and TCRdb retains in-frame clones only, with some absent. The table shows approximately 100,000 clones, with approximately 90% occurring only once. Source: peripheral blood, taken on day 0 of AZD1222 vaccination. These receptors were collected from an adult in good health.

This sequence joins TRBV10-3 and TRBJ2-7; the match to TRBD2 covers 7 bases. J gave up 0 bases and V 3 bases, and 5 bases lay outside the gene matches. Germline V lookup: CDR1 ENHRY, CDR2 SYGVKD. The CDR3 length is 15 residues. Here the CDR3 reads CAISDPSGVSYEQYF. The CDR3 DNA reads TGTGCCATCAGTGACCCCAGCGGGGTCTCCTACGAGCAGTACTTC.

CDR3 residues: CASSLAAVAGASEQFF. In DNA form, the CDR3 reads TGCGCCAGCAGCTTGGCCGCGGTAGCGGGAGCATCTGAGCAGTTCTTC. The chain employs TRBV5-1 and TRBJ2-1, with TRBD2 identical over 9 bases. Germline V gene sequence: CDR1 SGHRS, CDR2 YFSETQ. The CDR3 is made up of 16 amino acids. V shed 0 bases and J 9 bases; nucleotides not matched to a gene: 10.

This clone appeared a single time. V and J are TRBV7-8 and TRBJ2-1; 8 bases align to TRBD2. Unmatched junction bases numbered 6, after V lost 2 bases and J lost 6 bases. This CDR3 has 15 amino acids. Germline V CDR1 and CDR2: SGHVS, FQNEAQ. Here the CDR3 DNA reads TGTGCCAGCAGCTTATCGGTAGCGGGGATCAATGAGCAGTTCTTC. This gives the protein CASSLSVAGINEQFF.

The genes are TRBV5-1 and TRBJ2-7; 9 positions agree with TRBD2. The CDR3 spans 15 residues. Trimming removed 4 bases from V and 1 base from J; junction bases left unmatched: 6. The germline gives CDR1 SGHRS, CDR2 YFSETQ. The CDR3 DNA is TGCGCCAGCAGCAGTAGCGGGAGAGGGTCCTACGAGCAGTACTTC. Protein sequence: CASSSSGRGSYEQYF.

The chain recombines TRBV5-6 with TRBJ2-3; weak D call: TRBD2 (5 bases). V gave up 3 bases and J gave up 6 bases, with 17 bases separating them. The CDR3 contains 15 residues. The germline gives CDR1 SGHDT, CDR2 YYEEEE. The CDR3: CASSWTRNWEDTQYF. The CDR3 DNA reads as TGTGCCAGCAGCTGGACCCGCAATTGGGAGGATACGCAGTATTTT.

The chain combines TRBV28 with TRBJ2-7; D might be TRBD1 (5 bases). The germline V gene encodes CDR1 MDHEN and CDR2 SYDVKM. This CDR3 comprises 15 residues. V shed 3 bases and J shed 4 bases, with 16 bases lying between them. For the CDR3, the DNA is TGTGCCAGCAGTTTGGGATTGGGGCGAGGTTACGAGCAGTACTTC. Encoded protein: CASSLGLGRGYEQYF.

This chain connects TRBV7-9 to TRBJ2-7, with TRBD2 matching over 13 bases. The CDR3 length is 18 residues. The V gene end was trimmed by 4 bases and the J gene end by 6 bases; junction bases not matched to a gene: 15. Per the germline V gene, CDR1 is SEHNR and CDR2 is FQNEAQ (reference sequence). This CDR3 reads CASSSGLAGFGAGGEQYF. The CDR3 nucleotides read TGTGCCAGCAGCTCGGGACTAGCGGGATTCGGTGCGGGGGGCGAGCAGTACTTC.

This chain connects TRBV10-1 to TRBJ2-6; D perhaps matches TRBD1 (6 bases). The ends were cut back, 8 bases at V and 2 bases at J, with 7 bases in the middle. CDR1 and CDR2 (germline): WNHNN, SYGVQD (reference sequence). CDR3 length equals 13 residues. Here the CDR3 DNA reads TGCGCCAGCCCAGGGGCTGGGGCCAACGTCCTGACTTTC. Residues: CASPGAGANVLTF.

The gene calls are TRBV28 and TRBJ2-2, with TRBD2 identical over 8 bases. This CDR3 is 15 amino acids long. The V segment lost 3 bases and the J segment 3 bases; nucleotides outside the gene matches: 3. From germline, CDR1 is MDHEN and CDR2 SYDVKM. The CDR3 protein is CASSFGTSYTGELFF. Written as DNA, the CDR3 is TGTGCCAGCAGTTTTGGGACTAGTTACACCGGGGAGCTGTTTTTT.

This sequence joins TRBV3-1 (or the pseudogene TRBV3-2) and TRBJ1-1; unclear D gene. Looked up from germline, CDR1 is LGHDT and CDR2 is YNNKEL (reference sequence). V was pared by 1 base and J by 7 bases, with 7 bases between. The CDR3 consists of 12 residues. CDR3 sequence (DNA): TGTGCCAGCAGCCAAGCGGGCGGTGAAGCTTTCTTT. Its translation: CASSQAGGEAFF.

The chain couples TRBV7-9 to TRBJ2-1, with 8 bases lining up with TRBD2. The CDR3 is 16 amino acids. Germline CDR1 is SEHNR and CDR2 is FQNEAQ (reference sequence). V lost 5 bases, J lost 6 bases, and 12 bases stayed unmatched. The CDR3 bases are TGTGCCAGCAGCCTACCTAGCGGGCGGAGCCCCAATGAGCAGTTCTTC. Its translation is CASSLPSGRSPNEQFF.

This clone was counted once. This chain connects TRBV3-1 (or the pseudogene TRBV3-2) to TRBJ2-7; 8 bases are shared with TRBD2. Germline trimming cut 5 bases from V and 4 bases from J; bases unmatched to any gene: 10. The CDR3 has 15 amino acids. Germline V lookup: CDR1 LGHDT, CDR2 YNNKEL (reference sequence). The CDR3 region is CASSDRLATRYEQYF. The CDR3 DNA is TGTGCCAGCAGCGACAGACTAGCGACTAGGTACGAGCAGTACTTC.

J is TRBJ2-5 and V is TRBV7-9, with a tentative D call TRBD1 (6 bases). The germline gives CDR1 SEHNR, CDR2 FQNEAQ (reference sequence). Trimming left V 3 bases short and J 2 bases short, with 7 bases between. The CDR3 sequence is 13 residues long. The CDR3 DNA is TGTGCCAGCAGCTTGGACAGACAAGAGACCCAGTACTTC. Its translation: CASSLDRQETQYF.

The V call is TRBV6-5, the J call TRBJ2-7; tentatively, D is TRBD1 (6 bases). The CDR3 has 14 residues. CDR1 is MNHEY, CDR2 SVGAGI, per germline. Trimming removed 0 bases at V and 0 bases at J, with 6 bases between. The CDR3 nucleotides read TGTGCCAGCAGTTACTCCAGGGGCTCCTACGAGCAGTACTTC. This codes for CASSYSRGSYEQYF.

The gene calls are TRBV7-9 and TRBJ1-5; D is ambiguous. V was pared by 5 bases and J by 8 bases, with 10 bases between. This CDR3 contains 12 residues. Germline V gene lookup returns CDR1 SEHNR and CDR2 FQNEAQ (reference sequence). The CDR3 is CASSQGLKPQHF. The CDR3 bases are TGTGCCAGCAGCCAAGGCTTGAAGCCCCAGCATTTT.

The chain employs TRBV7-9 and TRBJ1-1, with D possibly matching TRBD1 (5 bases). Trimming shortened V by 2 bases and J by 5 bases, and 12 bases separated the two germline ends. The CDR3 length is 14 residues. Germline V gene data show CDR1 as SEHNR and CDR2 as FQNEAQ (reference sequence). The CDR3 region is CASSLQSGATEAFF. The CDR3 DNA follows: TGTGCCAGCAGCTTACAGAGCGGGGCTACTGAAGCTTTCTTT.

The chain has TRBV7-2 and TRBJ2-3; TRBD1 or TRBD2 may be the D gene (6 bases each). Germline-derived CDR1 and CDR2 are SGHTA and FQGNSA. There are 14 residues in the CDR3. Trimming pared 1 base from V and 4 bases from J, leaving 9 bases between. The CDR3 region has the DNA TGTGCCAGCAGCTTAGTGGGGGGCGCAGATACGCAGTATTTT. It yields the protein CASSLVGGADTQYF.

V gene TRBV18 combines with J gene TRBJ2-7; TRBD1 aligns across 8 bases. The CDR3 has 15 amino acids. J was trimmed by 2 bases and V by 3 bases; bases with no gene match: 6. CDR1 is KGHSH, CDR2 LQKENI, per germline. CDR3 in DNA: TGTGCCAGCTCACCCAAGGACAGGGTAACCTACGAGCAGTACTTC. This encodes CASSPKDRVTYEQYF.

This CDR3 is CASSPQAGPSYNEQFF. The CDR3 DNA reads TGTGCCAGCTCACCACAGGCGGGGCCCTCCTACAATGAGCAGTTCTTC. The chain is built from TRBV18 and TRBJ2-1; D may be TRBD2 (6 bases). The CDR3 has 16 residues. Germline CDR1 KGHSH, CDR2 LQKENI. V was trimmed by 1 base and J by 0 bases, leaving 10 bases between them.